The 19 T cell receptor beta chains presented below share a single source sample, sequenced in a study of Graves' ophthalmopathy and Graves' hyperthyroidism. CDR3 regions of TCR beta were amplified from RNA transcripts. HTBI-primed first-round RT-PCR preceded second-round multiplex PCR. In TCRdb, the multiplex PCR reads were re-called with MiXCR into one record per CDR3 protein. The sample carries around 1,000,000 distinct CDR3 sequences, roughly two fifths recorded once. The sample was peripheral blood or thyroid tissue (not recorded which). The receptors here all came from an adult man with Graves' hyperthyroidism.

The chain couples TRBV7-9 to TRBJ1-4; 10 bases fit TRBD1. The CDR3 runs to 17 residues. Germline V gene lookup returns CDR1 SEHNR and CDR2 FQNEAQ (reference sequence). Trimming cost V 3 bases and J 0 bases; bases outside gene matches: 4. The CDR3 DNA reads TGTGCCAGCAGCTTGGACAGGGGGACGGCAACTAATGAAAAACTGTTTTTT. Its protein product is CASSLDRGTATNEKLFF. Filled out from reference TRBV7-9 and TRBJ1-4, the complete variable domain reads DTGVSQNPRHKITKRGQNVTFRCDPISEHNRLYWYRQTLGQGPEFLTYFQNEAQLEKSRLLSDRFSAERPKGSFSTLEIQRTEQGDSAMYLCASSLDRGTATNEKLFFGSGTQLSVL.

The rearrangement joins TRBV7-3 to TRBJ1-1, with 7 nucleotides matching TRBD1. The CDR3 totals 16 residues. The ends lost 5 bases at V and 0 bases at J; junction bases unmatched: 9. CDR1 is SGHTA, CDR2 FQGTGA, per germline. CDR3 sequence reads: CASSPPGQIMNTEAFF. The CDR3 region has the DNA TGTGCCAGCAGCCCACCGGGACAGATCATGAACACTGAAGCTTTCTTT.

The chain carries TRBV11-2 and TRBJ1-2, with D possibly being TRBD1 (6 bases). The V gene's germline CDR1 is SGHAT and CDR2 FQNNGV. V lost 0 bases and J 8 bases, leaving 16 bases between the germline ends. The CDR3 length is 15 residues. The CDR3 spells CASSLELTGGHGYTF. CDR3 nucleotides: TGTGCCAGCAGCTTAGAGCTGACGGGGGGGCACGGCTACACCTTC. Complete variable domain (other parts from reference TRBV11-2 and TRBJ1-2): EAGVAQSPRYKIIEKRQSVAFWCNPISGHATLYWYQQILGQGPKLLIQFQNNGVVDDSQLPKDRFSAERLKGVDSTLKIQPAKLEDSAVYLCASSLELTGGHGYTFGSGTRLTVV.

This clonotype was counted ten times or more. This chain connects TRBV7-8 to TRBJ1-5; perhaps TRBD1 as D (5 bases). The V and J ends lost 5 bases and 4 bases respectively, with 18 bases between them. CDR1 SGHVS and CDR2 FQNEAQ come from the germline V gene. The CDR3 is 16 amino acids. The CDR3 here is CASSRKVGQPNQPQHF. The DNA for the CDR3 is TGTGCCAGCAGCCGAAAGGTGGGGCAGCCGAATCAGCCCCAGCATTTT.

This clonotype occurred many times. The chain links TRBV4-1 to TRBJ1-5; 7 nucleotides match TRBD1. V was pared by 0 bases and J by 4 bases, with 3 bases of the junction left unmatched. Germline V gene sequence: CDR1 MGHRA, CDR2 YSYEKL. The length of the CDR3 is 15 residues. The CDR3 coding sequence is TGCGCCAGCAGCCAAGAGGTGACAGGGAATCAGCCCCAGCATTTT. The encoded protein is CASSQEVTGNQPQHF.

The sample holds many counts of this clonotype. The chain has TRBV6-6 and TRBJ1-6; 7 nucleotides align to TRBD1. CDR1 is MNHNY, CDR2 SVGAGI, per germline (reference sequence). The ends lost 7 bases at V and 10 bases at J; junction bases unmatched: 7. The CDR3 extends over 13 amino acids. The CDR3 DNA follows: TGTGCCAGCACGACAGGGAATGGATCACCCCTCCACTTT. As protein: CASTTGNGSPLHF.

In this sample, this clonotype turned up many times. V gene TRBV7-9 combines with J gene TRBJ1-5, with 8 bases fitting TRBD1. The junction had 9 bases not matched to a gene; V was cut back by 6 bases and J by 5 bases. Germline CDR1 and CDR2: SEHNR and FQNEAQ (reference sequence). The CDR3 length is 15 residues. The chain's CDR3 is CASSRGTGGYQPQHF. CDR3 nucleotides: TGTGCCAGCAGTCGCGGGACAGGAGGGTATCAGCCCCAGCATTTT.

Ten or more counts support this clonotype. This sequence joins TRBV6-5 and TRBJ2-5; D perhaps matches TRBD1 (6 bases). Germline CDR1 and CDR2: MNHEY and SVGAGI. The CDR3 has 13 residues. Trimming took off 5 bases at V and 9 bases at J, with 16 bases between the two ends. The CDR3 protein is CASSEGRWGPQYF. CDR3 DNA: TGTGCCAGCAGTGAGGGCCGGTGGGGGCCCCAGTACTTC.

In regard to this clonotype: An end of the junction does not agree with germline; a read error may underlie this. The CDR3 coding sequence is TGTGCCAGCAGCTTACCCGACCGGGGAACCGTCTTT. Encoded protein: CASSLPDRGTVF. V and J are TRBV7-9 and TRBJ1-4, with D unresolved. Germline CDR1 and CDR2: SEHNR and FQNEAQ (reference sequence). The CDR3 spans 12 residues.

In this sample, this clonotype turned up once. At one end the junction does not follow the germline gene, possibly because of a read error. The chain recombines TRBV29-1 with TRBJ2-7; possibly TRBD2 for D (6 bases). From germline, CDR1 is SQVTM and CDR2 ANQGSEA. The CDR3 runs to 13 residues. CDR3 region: CSVLGGEGYEQHF. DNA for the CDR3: TGCAGCGTTCTCGGCGGGGAAGGCTACGAGCAGCACTTC.

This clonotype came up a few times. CDR3 in amino acids: CASSLTQGAQQYF. Here the CDR3 DNA reads TGTGCCAGCAGCTTGACACAGGGGGCTCAGCAGTACTTC. The chain uses TRBV11-2 and TRBJ2-7, with 9 positions matching TRBD1. The CDR3 has 13 amino acids. After removal of 3 bases from V and 8 bases from J, the junction contained 5 bases not matched to a gene. Germline CDR1 is SGHAT and CDR2 is FQNNGV.

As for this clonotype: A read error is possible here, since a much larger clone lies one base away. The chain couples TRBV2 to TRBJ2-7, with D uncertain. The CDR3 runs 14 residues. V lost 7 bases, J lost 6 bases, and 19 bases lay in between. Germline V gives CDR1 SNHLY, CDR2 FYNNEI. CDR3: CASKGRVNSCEQYF. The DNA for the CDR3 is TGTGCCAGCAAAGGACGGGTGAATTCTTGCGAGCAGTACTTC.

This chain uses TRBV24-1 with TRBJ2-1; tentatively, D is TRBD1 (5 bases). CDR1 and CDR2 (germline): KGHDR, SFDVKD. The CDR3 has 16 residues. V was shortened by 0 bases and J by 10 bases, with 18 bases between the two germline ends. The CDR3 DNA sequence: TGTGCCACCAGTGATTTGTGGCAGGGCGAGGTCCAAGAGCAGTTCTTC. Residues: CATSDLWQGEVQEQFF.

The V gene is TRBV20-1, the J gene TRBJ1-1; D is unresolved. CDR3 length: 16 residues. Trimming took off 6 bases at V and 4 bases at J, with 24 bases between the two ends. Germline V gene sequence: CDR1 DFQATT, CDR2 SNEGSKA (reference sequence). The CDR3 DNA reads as TGCAGTGCGAGGCGGTATAGGAGAACTCTCCCCACTGAAGCTTTCTTT. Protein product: CSARRYRRTLPTEAFF.

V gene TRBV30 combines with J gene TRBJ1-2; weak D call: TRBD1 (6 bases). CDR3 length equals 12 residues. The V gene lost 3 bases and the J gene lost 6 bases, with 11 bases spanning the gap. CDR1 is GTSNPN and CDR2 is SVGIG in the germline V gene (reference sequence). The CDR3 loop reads CAWRLRGDGYTF. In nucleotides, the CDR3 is TGTGCCTGGAGGCTCAGGGGAGATGGCTACACCTTC.

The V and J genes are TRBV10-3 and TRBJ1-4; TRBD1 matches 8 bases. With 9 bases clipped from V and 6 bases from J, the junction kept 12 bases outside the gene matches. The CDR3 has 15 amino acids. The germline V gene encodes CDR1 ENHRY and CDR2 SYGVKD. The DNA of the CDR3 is TGTGCCATTGGACTTGGACAGGGTGGCGATGAAAAACTGTTTTTT. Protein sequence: CAIGLGQGGDEKLFF.

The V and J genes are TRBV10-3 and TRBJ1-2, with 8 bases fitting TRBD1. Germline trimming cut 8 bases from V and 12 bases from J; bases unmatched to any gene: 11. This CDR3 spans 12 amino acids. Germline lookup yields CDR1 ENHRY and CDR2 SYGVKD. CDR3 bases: TGTGCCATCTTGGACAGGGCCTCTGGAAACACCTTC. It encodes CAILDRASGNTF.

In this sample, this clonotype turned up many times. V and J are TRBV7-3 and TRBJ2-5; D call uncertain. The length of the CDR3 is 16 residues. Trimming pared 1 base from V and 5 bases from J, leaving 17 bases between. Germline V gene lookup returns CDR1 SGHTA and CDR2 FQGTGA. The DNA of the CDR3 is TGTGCCAGCAGCTTAAATCCGTTGGGTGTCGGGGAGACCCAGTACTTC. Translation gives CASSLNPLGVGETQYF.

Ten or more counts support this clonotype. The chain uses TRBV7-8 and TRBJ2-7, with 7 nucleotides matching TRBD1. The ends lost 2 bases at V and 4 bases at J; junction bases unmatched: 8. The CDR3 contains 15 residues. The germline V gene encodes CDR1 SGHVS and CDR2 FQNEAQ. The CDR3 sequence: CASSLRGQKTYEQYF. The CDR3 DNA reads TGTGCCAGCAGCTTAAGGGGACAGAAAACGTACGAGCAGTACTTC.